This entry describes one T cell receptor beta chain. The entry originates in a study of T cells expressing NK-cell markers. The CDR3 spans 17 residues. TCRdb reprocessed the 5' RACE reads and keeps a single row for each CDR3 protein, giving no DNA. This sample's table has hundreds of thousands of distinct CDR3 sequences. The chain links TRBV12-3 or TRBV12-4 to TRBJ2-2; TCRdb's D call of TRBD2 is untestable without DNA. The sequence was obtained from a man aged 18-75 years in good health. The sample consisted of blood T cells: a sorted CD56 or NKG2C T cell subset, CD4+ or CD8+ T cells, or bulk PBMC T cells (not recorded which). CDR3: CASSLEWSSGGTGELFF.